This entry lists 10 T cell receptor beta chains sequenced from one sample in a study of cytomegalovirus exposure and HLA in healthy donors. It was with 60 Vbeta and 13 Jbeta primers that the PCR ran. Clones were read by immunoSEQ multiplex PCR, and TCRdb kept only the in-frame ones, dropping some. The sample has 100,000 to 150,000 clones, 75% to 80% seen once. The sequenced sample consisted of PBMCs. The receptors originated from a man aged 40-49 years in good health and CMV-seronegative.

The CDR3 sequence is CASTLAGGYNEQFF. The CDR3 DNA is TGTGCCAGCACCCTAGCGGGGGGGTACAATGAGCAGTTCTTC. The rearrangement uses TRBV6-1 and TRBJ2-1; TRBD2 agrees at 12 bases. This CDR3 spans 14 amino acids. V dropped 7 bases and J dropped 4; count of bases not matched to a gene: 2. Germline loops: CDR1 MNHNS, CDR2 SASEGT.

The rearrangement joins TRBV10-3 to TRBJ1-1, with a tentative D call TRBD1 (5 bases). Trimming removed 0 bases at V and 3 bases at J, with 20 bases between. The CDR3 extends over 18 amino acids. Per the germline V gene, CDR1 is ENHRY and CDR2 is SYGVKD. The CDR3 DNA is TGTGCCATCAGTGAGTCGGTTTGGGGGGTCAAGGGGTACACTGAAGCTTTCTTT. Residues: CAISESVWGVKGYTEAFF.

This chain links TRBV19 with TRBJ1-2; possible D gene TRBD1, 6 bases. V was pared by 4 bases and J by 6 bases, with 15 bases between. CDR3 length: 14 residues. Germline CDR1 LNHDA, CDR2 SQIVND (reference sequence). As DNA, the CDR3 is TGTGCCAGTAGTACTATTACAGGGACTAATGGCTACACCTTC. Residues: CASSTITGTNGYTF.

This rearrangement joins TRBV5-5 to TRBJ1-5; maybe TRBD1 (6 bases). This CDR3 has 14 amino acids. V lost 4 bases and J 3 bases, leaving 11 bases between the germline ends. Germline lookup yields CDR1 SGHKS and CDR2 YYEKEE (reference sequence). CDR3 protein: CASSQQGNNQPQHF. In DNA, the CDR3 is TGTGCCAGCAGCCAACAGGGTAACAATCAGCCCCAGCATTTT.

This clone was recorded a few times. The rearrangement uses TRBV25-1 and TRBJ1-5; possible D gene TRBD1, 6 bases. The germline CDR1 and CDR2 sequences are MGHDK and SYGVNS. The length of the CDR3 is 15 residues. V was shortened by 1 base and J by 3 bases, with 10 bases between the two germline ends. For the CDR3, the DNA is TGTGCCAGCAGTGAATCCGGGACACACAATCAGCCCCAGCATTTT. It specifies CASSESGTHNQPQHF.

The V and J genes are TRBV19 and TRBJ1-1; D remains ambiguous. Between the trimmed V and J ends, which lost 5 bases and 5 bases, there was a span of 12 bases. Germline V gives CDR1 LNHDA, CDR2 SQIVND (reference sequence). The CDR3 loop spans 13 amino acids. The CDR3: CASSRQVWTEAFF. The CDR3 DNA reads TGTGCCAGTAGTCGGCAGGTGTGGACTGAAGCTTTCTTT.

The chain uses TRBV20-1 and TRBJ2-1; 7 positions match TRBD2. Trimming at V came to 6 bases and at J to 6 bases, leaving 2 bases not matched to a gene. In germline, CDR1 is DFQATT, CDR2 SNEGSKA (reference sequence). The CDR3 covers 11 residues. The CDR3 sequence is CSAGGGNEQFF. The CDR3 DNA reads TGCAGTGCGGGGGGGGGCAATGAGCAGTTCTTC.

V gene TRBV28 combines with J gene TRBJ2-5, with 10 positions matching TRBD1. The CDR3 loop spans 16 amino acids. Germline V gives CDR1 MDHEN, CDR2 SYDVKM. V shed 4 bases and J 5 bases; nucleotides not matched to a gene: 10. CDR3 sequence reads: CASSSRQGANRETQYF. CDR3 DNA sequence: TGTGCCAGCAGTTCCCGACAGGGGGCTAATCGGGAGACCCAGTACTTC. Based on the CDR3 plus reference TRBV28 and TRBJ2-5, the full variable domain is DVKVTQSSRYLVKRTGEKVFLECVQDMDHENMFWYRQDPGLGLRLIYFSYDVKMKEKGDIPEGYSVSREKKERFSLILESASTNQTSMYLCASSSRQGANRETQYFGPGTRLLVL.

A single count supports this clone. The rearrangement joins TRBV6-5 to TRBJ2-5, with 7 positions matching TRBD2. The J call is uncertain, as TRBJ2-7 better fits the DNA end. The CDR3 sequence is 14 residues long. In germline, CDR1 is MNHEY, CDR2 SVGAGI. CDR3 loop: CASSPSGRSREQYF. The DNA for the CDR3 is TGTGCCAGCAGCCCCTCCGGGAGGTCGCGCGAGCAGTACTTC.

The V and J genes are TRBV5-6 and TRBJ1-4; D unclear. Germline V gene sequence: CDR1 SGHDT, CDR2 YYEEEE. The V gene lost 0 bases and the J gene lost 8 bases, with 17 bases spanning the gap. The CDR3 is 16 amino acids. The CDR3 DNA follows: TGTGCCAGCAGCTTGGTGCAGGCCCCAGAATCCGAAAAACTGTTTTTT. The encoded protein is CASSLVQAPESEKLFF.